This is a list of T cell receptor beta chains from one sample in a study of CD8+CD57+ T cells in acquired aplastic anemia. TCRdb processed the reads anew with MiXCR; each CDR3 protein has one entry. This table holds 260,000 or so distinct CDR3 sequences, roughly 82% found once. The sequencing input was sorted CD4+, CD8+, or CD8+CD57+ T cells (not recorded which) from PBMCs. The source of these receptors is a human donor with aplastic anemia. Each CDR3 is given with its conserved first and last residue. Fields, in order: J gene, V gene, CDR3 protein.

>TRBJ2-3|TRBV7-9
CAYGVAATQATQF
>TRBJ2-3|TRBV7-3
CASWSRAKDMEYF
>TRBJ1-1|TRBV7-9
CASSLVPTGNSEGFF
>TRBJ2-5|TRBV7-8
CATSLDFFGERETRYF
>TRBJ2-5|TRBV9
CASSTGDRQGGNKYF
>TRBJ2-1|TRBV11-3
CASSFDRTDEQFF
>TRBJ1-5|TRBV29-1
CSVGKGAGNQPQHF
>TRBJ1-1|TRBV14
CASSQDVPILAFF
>TRBJ1-1|TRBV2
CASSEVVSGAFDEFF
>TRBJ2-3|TRBV7-3
CASSSTGTPDTKYF
>TRBJ2-3|TRBV19
CASSLGRGPGTQFF
>TRBJ1-2|TRBV9
CASSAGVSRNQRYTF
>TRBJ2-7|TRBV9
CASSSLDDSSYEQYF
>TRBJ1-1|TRBV5-4
CASSFGNRQGGNTEAFF
>TRBJ1-1|TRBV7-2
CASSLDLAADTEAFF
>TRBJ1-5|TRBV11-3
CASSFTVWEQPQHF
>TRBJ2-3|TRBV7-9
CASSPQTGGGTDAQYF
>TRBJ2-3|TRBV5-1
CASSFTRQDSQYF
>TRBJ2-7|TRBV9
CASSATRQGRSEQYF
>TRBJ2-5|TRBV9
CASSAGASGRDTQYF
>TRBJ2-3|TRBV19
CASSLTGGQNTQFF
>TRBJ2-5|TRBV7-8
CASSLAGGTNTKYYF
>TRBJ1-2|TRBV2
CASGYPLTVGYTF
>TRBJ2-1|TRBV19
CASSGIAGSYTGQLF
>TRBJ1-5|TRBV7-8
CASSVAGHPDTQQHF
>TRBJ2-3|TRBV9
CASSVGGRPVTPYF
>TRBJ1-6|TRBV7-8
CASSAAGAPDNQPLHF
>TRBJ2-1|TRBV6-1
CASTEPGEFLSEQFF
>TRBJ2-3|TRBV7-9
CASSVQRSGGGDEYF
>TRBJ1-5|TRBV11-1
CASRADRVPYSNQPQHF
>TRBJ2-7|TRBV7-9
CASSSPGQEAYEQYF
>TRBJ1-2|TRBV11-1
CASNEWGNDGYTF
>TRBJ2-1|TRBV7-3
CASNLVRWGNEQFF
>TRBJ2-3|TRBV7-6
CASSLADGTKTQYF
>TRBJ2-3|TRBV9
CASRPWARESKYF
>TRBJ2-3|TRBV7-9
CASSSSDTQDFHPF
>TRBJ2-1|TRBV10-2
CASSVGDSATNEQFF
>TRBJ2-5|TRBV24-1
CATSDPILAGGETQYF